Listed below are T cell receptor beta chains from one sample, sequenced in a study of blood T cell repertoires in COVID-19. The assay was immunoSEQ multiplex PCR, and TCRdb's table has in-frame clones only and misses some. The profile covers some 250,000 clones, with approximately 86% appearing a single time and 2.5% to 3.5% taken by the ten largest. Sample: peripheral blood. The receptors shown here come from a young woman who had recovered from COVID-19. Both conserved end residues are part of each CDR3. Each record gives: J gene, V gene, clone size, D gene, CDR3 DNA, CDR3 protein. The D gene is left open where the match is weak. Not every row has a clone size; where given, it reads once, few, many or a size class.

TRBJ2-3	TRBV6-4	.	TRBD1	TGTGCCAGCAGTGACCGGGACAGGGGGTCAGATACGCAGTATTTT	CASSDRDRGSDTQYF
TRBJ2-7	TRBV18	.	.	TGTGCCAGCTCACCAATTCAGCGGGTAACCTACGAGCAGTACTTC	CASSPIQRVTYEQYF
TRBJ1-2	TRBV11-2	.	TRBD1	TGTGCCAGCAGCTTAGGACAGGGAAGTGGCTACACCTTC	CASSLGQGSGYTF
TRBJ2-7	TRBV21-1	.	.	TGTGCCAGCAGCAATAGCGGGGGGGTATCCTACGAGCAGTACTTC	CASSNSGGVSYEQYF
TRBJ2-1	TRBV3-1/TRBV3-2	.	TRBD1	TGTGCCAGCAGCCAAGACAGGGGGCGAGTATTTGGGCAGTTCTTC	CASSQDRGRVFGQFF
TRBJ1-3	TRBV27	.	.	TGTGCCAGCAGTTTATTACCGGGCTCTGGAAACACCATATATTTT	CASSLLPGSGNTIYF
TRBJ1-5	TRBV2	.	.	TGTGCCAGCAGGTGGACAGTGTATCAGCCCCAGCATTTT	CASRWTVYQPQHF
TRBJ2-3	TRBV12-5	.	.	TGTGCTAGTGGTTTGGTAGGGAGCGCAGATACGCAGTATTTT	CASGLVGSADTQYF
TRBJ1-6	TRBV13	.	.	TGTGCCAGCAGCTTAGGCCTTTCGGGGAATTCACCCCTCCACTTT	CASSLGLSGNSPLHF
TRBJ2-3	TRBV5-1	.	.	TGCGCCAGCAGCTTGGGGACTCCCACAGATACGCAGTATTTT	CASSLGTPTDTQYF
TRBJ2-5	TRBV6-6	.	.	TGTGCCAGCAGTTCTACAGGGCCCCAAGAGACCCAGTACTTC	CASSSTGPQETQYF
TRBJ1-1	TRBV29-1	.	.	TGCAGCGTCTCCTCAAAACAGGTCTCTGAAGCTTTCTTT	CSVSSKQVSEAFF
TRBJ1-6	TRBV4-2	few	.	TGTGCCAGCAGCCAAGATCGTGCGACACAATCACCCCTCCACTTT	CASSQDRATQSPLHF
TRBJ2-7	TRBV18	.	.	TGTGCCAGCTCACCACTGGACAGCTCCTACGAGCAGTACTTC	CASSPLDSSYEQYF
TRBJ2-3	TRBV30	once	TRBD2	TGTGCCTGGAACCACGGGGGGAACACAGATACGCAGTATTTT	CAWNHGGNTDTQYF
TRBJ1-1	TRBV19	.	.	TGTGCCAGTAGTATACCAGGGCCGAACACTGAAGCTTTCTTT	CASSIPGPNTEAFF
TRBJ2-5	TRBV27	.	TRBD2	TGTGCCAGCAGTACAAGCGGGGGGGCCCAAGAGACCCAGTACTTC	CASSTSGGAQETQYF
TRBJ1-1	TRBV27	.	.	TGTGCCAGCAGTTTATCGCCGGGGTCTGAAGCTTTCTTT	CASSLSPGSEAFF